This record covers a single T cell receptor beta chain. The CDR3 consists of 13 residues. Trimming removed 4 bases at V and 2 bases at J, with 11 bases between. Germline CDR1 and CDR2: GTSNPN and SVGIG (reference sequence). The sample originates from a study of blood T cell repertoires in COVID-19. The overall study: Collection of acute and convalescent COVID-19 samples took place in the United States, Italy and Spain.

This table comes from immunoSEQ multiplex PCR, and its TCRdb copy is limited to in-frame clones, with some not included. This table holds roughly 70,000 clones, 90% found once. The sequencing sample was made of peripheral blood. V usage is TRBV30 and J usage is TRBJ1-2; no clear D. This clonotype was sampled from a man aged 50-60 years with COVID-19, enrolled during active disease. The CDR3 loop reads CAWTPKYNYGYTF. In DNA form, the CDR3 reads TGTGCCTGGACCCCTAAGTACAACTATGGCTACACCTTC.